This record looks at one T cell receptor beta chain sequence and its context. The sample is drawn from a study of technical replicates of blood from a handful of donors. Germline assignment: CDR1 MNHEY and CDR2 SVGAGI. This CDR3 comprises 15 residues. V lost 6 bases and J lost 4; bases outside the gene matches: 10. The assay was immunoSEQ multiplex PCR, and TCRdb's table has in-frame clones only and misses some. Of approximately 81,000 clones listed, almost 96% are singletons. The source of this sequence is a human donor in good health. The specimen was T cells isolated from PBMCs. The J gene is TRBJ1-2, the V gene TRBV6-5, with TRBD1 identical over 8 bases. The CDR3 sequence is CASRPGQGTGYGYTF. The DNA for the CDR3 is TGTGCCAGCAGGCCCGGACAGGGTACGGGCTATGGCTACACCTTC.